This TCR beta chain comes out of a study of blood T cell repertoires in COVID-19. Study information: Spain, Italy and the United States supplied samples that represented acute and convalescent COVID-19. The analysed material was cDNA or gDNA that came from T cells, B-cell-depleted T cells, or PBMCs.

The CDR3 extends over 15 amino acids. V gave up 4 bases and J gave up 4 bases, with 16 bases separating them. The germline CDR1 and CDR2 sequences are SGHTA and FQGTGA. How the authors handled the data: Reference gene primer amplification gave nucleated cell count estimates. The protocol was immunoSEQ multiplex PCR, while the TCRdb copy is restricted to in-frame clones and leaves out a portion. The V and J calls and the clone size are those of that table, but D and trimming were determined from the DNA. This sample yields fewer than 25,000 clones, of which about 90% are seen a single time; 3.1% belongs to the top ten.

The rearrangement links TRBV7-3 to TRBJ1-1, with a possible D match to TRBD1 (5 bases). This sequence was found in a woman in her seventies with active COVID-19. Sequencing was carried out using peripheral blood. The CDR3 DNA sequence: TGTGCCAGCAGCTCGACAAGGACAACGGGCACTGAAGCTTTCTTT. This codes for CASSSTRTTGTEAFF. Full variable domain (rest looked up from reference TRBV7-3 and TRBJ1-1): GAGVSQTPSNKVTEKGKYVELRCDPISGHTALYWYRQSLGQGPEFLIYFQGTGAADDSGLPNDRFFAVRPEGSVSTLKIQRTERGDSAVYLCASSSTRTTGTEAFFGQGTRLTVV.